This T cell receptor (beta chain) was sequenced during a study of vaccination and CD4 T cells after COVID-19 (dated by TCRdb to between 2021 and 2024). Regarding the complete study: Convalescent patients had a positive SARS-CoV-2 result on nasal swab PCR, and of these patients, about ten had mild disease and one had severe disease. In the convalescent cohort there were six males and four females, among whom were two Hispanic individuals, seven Caucasians, two Asians and one multiracial person. Two doses of either the Pfizer-BioNTech BNT162b2 vaccine (n=8) or the Moderna mRNA-1273 vaccine (n=2) were administered to participants. Post-COVID blood samples from convalescent patients were collected a median of approximately 93 days after diagnosis, with a range of roughly 30 to 161 days. Post-vaccine blood samples were taken a median of roughly 75 days after the second vaccine dose, with a range of 14 to 241 days. Culture stimuli were overlapping spike peptide pools from SARS-CoV-2 and from the common cold coronaviruses HCoV-NL63, HCoV-OC43 and HCoV-229E. As controls, cultures received a CEFX viral epitope pool (the positive control), an HIV-1 Nef peptide pool (the negative control), or no peptide at all. In more than eight COVID-19 convalescent patients and a few infection-naive healthy vaccine recipients, researchers compared the spike-specific CD4+ TCR repertoire from before mRNA vaccination with the repertoire from after.

V lost 5 bases and J lost 7 bases, and the count of bases not matched to a germline gene is 2. Reading the germline V gene (reference sequence) gives CDR1 DFQATT and CDR2 SNEGSKA. CDR3 length: 11 amino acids, cysteine to phenylalanine. The DNA shown is the 33-base CDR3, in frame from base 1. Broad study findings and their caveats: Of the vaccine-specific clones found in convalescent patients, nearly all (304 of 307) were mono-reactive for SARS-CoV-2 spike instead of being cross-reactive with common cold coronaviruses. The median count of SARS-CoV-2-reactive clonotypes went up from about 23 after infection to around 38 after vaccination, although the change was not significant. Among convalescent patients, a median roughly 90% of the SARS-CoV-2-reactive clones seen after vaccination appeared only after vaccination, which suggests priming specific to the vaccine. Only a relatively small number of convalescent patients were included in the study, and early timepoints following natural infection were not analyzed.

Library preparation employed PCR. DNA from cultured CD4+ T cells underwent TCR sequencing with the Oncomine TCR Beta short-read assay at the Johns Hopkins FTIC core. The QIAamp micro DNA kit was used to extract genomic DNA from the cultured CD4+ T cells. The Oncomine TCR Beta libraries from cultured CD4+ T cells were pooled using unique dual indexes and then sequenced on an Illumina iSeq 100. Turning to the authors' computational methods: Non-productive sequences were removed, and CDR3s not starting with C, not ending with F or W, or shorter than 7 amino acids were discarded. Antigen-specific clonotypes were identified using the MANAFEST web application through comparison of peptide-stimulated wells with reference and other culture wells. An FDR below 0.05, an odds ratio above 5, and a productive frequency above 0.1% in at least two of three replicate wells were required for clones to be considered positive. Cross-reactive clonotypes were defined as significantly expanded in both SARS-CoV-2 spike wells and at least one common cold coronavirus spike condition. Using R version 3.6.1, CDR3 homology was evaluated through Levenshtein distances (stringdist) along with unrooted phylogenetic trees (ape). TCRdb handled the public reads itself, with Q25 trimming in fastp and clone calling in MiXCR, and kept productive beta chains. Rows with one shared CDR3 protein collapse into an entry with the most common genes and DNA. The V and J calls, along with clone size, are taken from TCRdb and not from the paper's own processing. The sample includes more than 7,500 distinct CDR3 sequences, with 50% to 65% observed a single time. 7.3% of the sample goes to the ten largest clones.

A word on this clonotype: Its target antigen remains unknown. Per-base quality was not reported, and no clone a single base away is much larger than it.

The label giving this sample's treatment or condition can be read as: roughly ten-day PBMC culture with coronavirus spike peptide pools or control peptides (ViraFEST assay). The study used the ViraFEST assay, which expanded antigen-specific T cells with peptide pools and then identified expanded clonotypes by TCR sequencing. Positive SARS-CoV-2 PCR tests in the convalescent patients dated from March to December 2020, before Alpha, Beta and Delta variants emerged in the United States. PBMCs were cultured at around 2 million per well in IMDM supplemented with approximately 5% human AB serum and 9.5 to 10 IU/ml IL-2, with roughly 9.5 ug/ml peptide pools added. Half of the culture medium was replaced with fresh IL-2-containing medium on days 3 and 7. After more than 8 days of culture, CD4+ T cells were isolated by negative selection using the EasySep CD4+ T cell isolation kit. PBMCs were separated from whole blood using Ficoll-Paque Plus gradient centrifugation and then either used fresh or cryopreserved at -140C. Each culture condition was generally run in triplicate wells.

The rearrangement combines TRBV20-1 with TRBJ1-2, and TRBD1 matches 9 of the central bases. The TCR comes from a human donor who had recovered from COVID-19. Sequencing input: CD4+ T cells from blood, cultured in vitro. The DNA is TGCAGTGCTGGGACAGGGTTTGGCTACACCTTC. It codes for CSAGTGFGYTF.